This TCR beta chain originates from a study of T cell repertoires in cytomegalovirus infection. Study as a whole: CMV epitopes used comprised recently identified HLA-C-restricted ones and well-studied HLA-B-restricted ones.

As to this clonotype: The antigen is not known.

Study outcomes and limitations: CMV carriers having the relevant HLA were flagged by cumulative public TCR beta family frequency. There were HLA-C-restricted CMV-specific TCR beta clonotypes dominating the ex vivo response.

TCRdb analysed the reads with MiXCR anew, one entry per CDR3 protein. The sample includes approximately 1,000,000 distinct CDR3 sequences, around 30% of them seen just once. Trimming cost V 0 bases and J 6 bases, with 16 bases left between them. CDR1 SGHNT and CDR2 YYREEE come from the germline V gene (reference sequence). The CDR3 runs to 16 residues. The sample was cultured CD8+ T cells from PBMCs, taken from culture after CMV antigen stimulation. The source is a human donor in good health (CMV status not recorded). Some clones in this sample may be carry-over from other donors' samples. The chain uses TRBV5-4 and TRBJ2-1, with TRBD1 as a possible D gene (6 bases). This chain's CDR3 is CASSLVGSGAGNEQFF. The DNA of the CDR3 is TGTGCCAGCAGCTTGGTAGGGTCAGGGGCGGGCAATGAGCAGTTCTTC. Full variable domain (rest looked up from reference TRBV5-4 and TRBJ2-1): ETGVTQSPTHLIKTRGQQVTLRCSSQSGHNTVSWYQQALGQGPQFIFQYYREEENGRGNFPPRFSGLQFPNYSSELNVNALELDDSALYLCASSLVGSGAGNEQFFGPGTRLTVL.